This is a list of T cell receptor beta chains from one sample in a study of shared clonotypes between healthy human individuals. Sequencing used immunoSEQ multiplex PCR; TCRdb keeps in-frame clones, though not all of them. The repertoire consists of some 740,000 clones, with almost 95% occurring once and the leading ten covering nearly 25%. Sequenced: naive CD8+ T cells sorted from blood. The receptor source for this set is a man aged 30 to 45 in good health. The CDR3 runs from the conserved cysteine through the conserved F or W. Fields, in order: clone size, V gene, J gene, D gene, CDR3 DNA, CDR3 protein. D genes are given only for firm matches. Clone size, where shown, is once, few, many, or a class for clones that have expanded.

NA	TRBV27	TRBJ2-7	NA	TGTGCCAGCAGCCGGGCGTCGAGCTCCTACGAGCAGTACTTC	CASSRASSSYEQYF
NA	TRBV5-1	TRBJ2-7	NA	TGCGCCAGCAGCTTGGTGGTCTACTCCTACGAGCAGTACTTC	CASSLVVYSYEQYF
NA	TRBV7-9	TRBJ2-1	TRBD1	TGTGCCAGCAGCCCGGAGGGGACAGGGACCAATGAGCAGTTCTTC	CASSPEGTGTNEQFF
NA	TRBV7-9	TRBJ1-2	TRBD1	TGTGCCAGCAGTTGGGACAGGGGCAGGAATGGCTACACCTTC	CASSWDRGRNGYTF
NA	TRBV28	TRBJ2-1	TRBD2	TGTGCCAGCAGTTTGGCTAGCGGAAGCTTTTACAATGAGCAGTTCTTC	CASSLASGSFYNEQFF
NA	TRBV4-3	TRBJ2-7	TRBD1	TGCGCCAGCAGCCAACGGACAGGGACCTACGAGCAGTACTTC	CASSQRTGTYEQYF
NA	TRBV4-2	TRBJ2-5	NA	TGTGCCAGCAGCTTGCCCGGGACGCCGGGGTTAGAGACCCAGTACTTC	CASSLPGTPGLETQYF
NA	TRBV6-1	TRBJ2-7	NA	TGTGCCAGCAGTGAACTCCCCGGCGGGTTCAACTACGAGCAGTACTTC	CASSELPGGFNYEQYF
NA	TRBV29-1	TRBJ2-3	TRBD1	TGCAGCGTTGAAGATCTTTACGGACAGGGGGCTGAAGATACGCAGTATTTT	CSVEDLYGQGAEDTQYF
NA	TRBV4-1	TRBJ2-3	NA	TGCGCCAGCCAGCCGCCAACTGGGGCAGATACGCAGTATTTT	CASQPPTGADTQYF
NA	TRBV4-1	TRBJ2-3	TRBD2	TGCGCCAGCAGCTACCGACTAGCGGGAGTGGTGGGTACAGATACGCAGTATTTT	CASSYRLAGVVGTDTQYF
NA	TRBV27	TRBJ2-7	NA	TGTGCCAGCAGTTTATTAGGCAGGGCCGAGCAGTACTTC	CASSLLGRAEQYF
NA	TRBV6-1	TRBJ2-4	TRBD1	TGTGCCAGCAGTGACCAGGGGGCTGGCAAAAACATTCAGTACTTC	CASSDQGAGKNIQYF
NA	TRBV4-1	TRBJ2-2	TRBD1	TGCGCCAGCAGCCAAGTGATGGACAGGGGCACCGGGGAGCTGTTTTTT	CASSQVMDRGTGELFF
NA	TRBV7-9	TRBJ1-1	NA	TGTGCCAGCAGCTTAGGTCGCTCAGGGGACACTGAAGCTTTCTTT	CASSLGRSGDTEAFF
NA	TRBV9	TRBJ1-3	NA	TGTGCCAGCAGCGGCGAATCCCGAGGGGCCGATGGAAACACCATATATTTT	CASSGESRGADGNTIYF
NA	TRBV7-6	TRBJ2-3	NA	TGTGCCAGCGGTATGGCCTACACAGATACGCAGTATTTT	CASGMAYTDTQYF
once	TRBV5-5	TRBJ1-1	NA	TGTGCCAGCAGCTCACCAGGGGCGCCTGAAGCTTTCTTT	CASSSPGAPEAFF
NA	TRBV7-9	TRBJ2-1	NA	TGTGCCAGCAGCTTAGGAACTAGCAATGAGCAGTTCTTC	CASSLGTSNEQFF
once	TRBV14	TRBJ2-7	TRBD2	TGTGCCAGCAGTGCCGTGAGCGGGAGGGCCGTGGGCGAGCAGTACTTC	CASSAVSGRAVGEQYF
NA	TRBV6-4	TRBJ2-1	NA	TGTGCCAGCAGTCCCGGCCTCGACTACAATGAGCAGTTCTTC	CASSPGLDYNEQFF
NA	TRBV6-4	TRBJ1-2	NA	TGTGCCAGCAGTGAGAGGCCGGGACAAGCGTATGGCTACACCTTC	CASSERPGQAYGYTF
NA	TRBV15	TRBJ2-1	NA	TGTGCCACCACGCTCCAGCGTTTCTACAATGAGCAGTTCTTC	CATTLQRFYNEQFF
NA	TRBV4-1	TRBJ2-7	NA	TGCGCCAGCAGCCGAGACAGCAGCTCCTACGAGCAGTACTTC	CASSRDSSSYEQYF
NA	TRBV2	TRBJ2-4	NA	TGTGCGGGGAGAGCGAAGCTAGCCAAAAACATTCAGTACTTC	CAGRAKLAKNIQYF
few	TRBV6-6	TRBJ1-5	NA	TGTGCCAGCAGGACGGGGGGGAGAGGCAATCAGCCCCAGCATTTT	CASRTGGRGNQPQHF
NA	TRBV7-2	TRBJ1-5	NA	TGTGCCAGCAGCTTATTTCGGGGCAGGGGTGGCAATCAGCCCCAGCATTTT	CASSLFRGRGGNQPQHF
NA	TRBV2	TRBJ2-1	NA	TGTGCCAGCAGTGAGTGGCAGCTCTCCTACAATGAGCAGTTCTTC	CASSEWQLSYNEQFF
NA	TRBV27	TRBJ1-2	NA	TGTGCCAGCAGGCAAGAACAGGAATACTATGGCTACACCTTC	CASRQEQEYYGYTF
NA	TRBV5-8	TRBJ1-2	NA	TGTGCCAGCAGCTTGTTATTACCCGGGCGAGCTAACTATGGCTACACCTTC	CASSLLLPGRANYGYTF
NA	TRBV19	TRBJ1-3	TRBD1	TGTGCCGCGGCTGGGACAGTGGGAAACACCATATATTTT	CAAAGTVGNTIYF
NA	TRBV11-3	TRBJ2-5	NA	TGTGCCAGCAGCCAGAGAGGGGAGACCCAGTACTTC	CASSQRGETQYF
NA	TRBV2	TRBJ2-7	TRBD1	TGTGCCAGCAGCCCCGGACAGGGAATTTTCTACGAGCAGTACTTC	CASSPGQGIFYEQYF
NA	TRBV27	TRBJ1-5	NA	TGTGCCACCTCGTGGGGGGGAAATAGCAATCAGCCCCAGCATTTT	CATSWGGNSNQPQHF
NA	TRBV7-9	TRBJ2-1	NA	TGTGCCAGCAGCCCCGGCTACAATGAGCAGTTCTTC	CASSPGYNEQFF
once	TRBV15	TRBJ2-1	NA	TGTGCCACCAGCAGAGAATCGCCTTACCGTGAGGAGCAGTTCTTC	CATSRESPYREEQFF
NA	TRBV6-5	TRBJ2-7	NA	TGTGCCAGCAGTTACTCGAACGTAGGATACGAGCAGTACTTC	CASSYSNVGYEQYF